The present TCR beta chain was sequenced within a study of response to subunit inactivated influenza vaccine. This CDR3 region has 13 residues. From germline, CDR1 is SNHLY and CDR2 FYNNEI. The V end was cut by 4 bases, the J end by 7 bases, with 13 bases between. MiXCR, applied by TCRdb to the RT-PCR reads, yields one record per CDR3 protein. Here the sample spans roughly 670,000 distinct CDR3 sequences, approximately 14% being singletons. As for this clonotype: The antigen is undetermined.

Study-level results: The authors proposed limited new T cell recruitment per seasonal influenza vaccination.

The V and J genes are TRBV2 and TRBJ2-5; D not certain. The TCR sequence derives from a man aged 45-65 years who received an inactivated influenza vaccine. The sequencing here drew on PBMCs from blood, taken less than 15 days before vaccination. CDR3 in amino acids: CASSGDYQWTQYF. The CDR3 nucleotides read TGTGCCAGCAGTGGAGATTACCAGTGGACCCAGTACTTC.